The present T cell receptor (beta chain) was sequenced within a study of CD8+ T cells in alopecia areata. Overall study context: A regimen of oral tofacitinib, 5 to 10 mg twice daily, was given to treated patients. Tofacitinib exposure lasted 6 to 18 months, followed by 6 months off drug.

The CDR3 loop spans 16 amino acids. Germline V lookup: CDR1 LNHDA, CDR2 SQIVND (reference sequence). Trimming cost V 0 bases and J 12 bases; bases outside gene matches: 13. This clone turned up a few times. Its antigen remains unidentified. General observations from the study: Affected lesional scalp, above all in alopecia totalis/universalis, was more clonal than normal scalp.

Lesional scalp tissue (obtained by punch biopsy) and peripheral blood were collected from alopecia areata patients. RNA was isolated and reverse transcribed to cDNA, the sequencing template. Repertoires were generated with immunoSEQ multiplex PCR, while TCRdb's copy carries only in-frame clones and drops some. Among about 130,000 clones listed, around 49% were seen once. This TCR derives from a human donor with alopecia areata. V gene TRBV19 combines with J gene TRBJ2-1, with 8 nucleotides matching TRBD1. The input for sequencing was CD8+ T cells sorted from blood, taken at week 0. CDR3 sequence: CASSIEPGTGHKGQFF. Written as DNA, the CDR3 is TGTGCCAGTAGTATAGAACCCGGGACAGGACATAAAGGGCAGTTCTTC.